The 25 T cell receptor beta chains below come from one sample, sequenced in a study of T cells in Graves' hyperthyroidism and ophthalmopathy. Template material for amplifying TCR beta CDR3 regions consisted of RNA transcripts. The TCR CDR3 first-round RT-PCR relied on the HTBI primer set. Each CDR3 protein is one row after TCRdb ran MiXCR on the multiplex PCR reads. The sample lists some 510,000 distinct CDR3 sequences; less than 25% were seen once. Input material: blood. These receptors all come from a man aged 18 to 29 with Graves' hyperthyroidism.

Remarks on this clonotype: A clone one base away is much larger, so this may be a read error. This chain links TRBV18 with TRBJ1-2; D unresolved. The V end lost 0 bases, the J end lost 8 bases, and 13 bases lay between the germline ends. Germline-derived CDR1 and CDR2 are KGHSH and LQKENI. This CDR3 spans 14 amino acids. The CDR3 reads CASSPPGSDTGYTF. DNA for the CDR3: TGTGCCAGCTCACCACCCGGGTCAGATACCGGCTACACCTTC.

This clonotype was recorded many times. The chain employs TRBV28 and TRBJ2-4; TRBD2 aligns across 7 bases. V gave up 4 bases and J gave up 2 bases; unmatched junction bases: 8. Germline V gene sequence: CDR1 MDHEN, CDR2 SYDVKM. This CDR3 region has 16 residues. The CDR3 DNA reads as TGTGCCAGCAGTTACCCGGGGGGAAATTCCAAAAACATTCAGTACTTC. It encodes CASSYPGGNSKNIQYF.

This clonotype was seen many times. The chain recombines TRBV19 with TRBJ1-2; D is unclear. Germline CDR1 is LNHDA and CDR2 is SQIVND (reference sequence). The CDR3 has 12 amino acids. V lost 5 bases and J lost 6, with 10 bases in between. The CDR3 DNA is TGTGCCAGTAGTCTCGGGCAGGATGGCTACACCTTC. It is translated as CASSLGQDGYTF.

Ten or more counts support this clonotype. This chain uses TRBV6-4 with TRBJ1-5; 7 bases line up with TRBD1. The germline V gene has CDR1 MRHNA and CDR2 SNTAGT. The ends lost 1 base at V and 0 bases at J; junction bases unmatched: 3. The CDR3 has 16 amino acids. DNA of the CDR3: TGTGCCAGCAGTGACTGGACAGGTCTTAGCAATCAGCCCCAGCATTTT. Protein: CASSDWTGLSNQPQHF.

This clonotype was counted many times. This chain connects TRBV12-3 or TRBV12-4 to TRBJ1-2; no clear D. The CDR3 extends over 12 amino acids. The V end lost 4 bases, the J end lost 4 bases, and 7 bases lay between the germline ends. CDR3 bases: TGTGCCAGCAGTTCGGACTTCTATGGCTACACCTTC. It translates to CASSSDFYGYTF.

This clonotype appeared many times. The CDR3 reads CASSITRGMNTEAFF. CDR3 nucleotide sequence: TGTGCCAGTAGTATAACTAGGGGGATGAACACTGAAGCTTTCTTT. The rearrangement uses TRBV19 and TRBJ1-1; D perhaps matches TRBD1 (6 bases). Germline loops: CDR1 LNHDA, CDR2 SQIVND (reference sequence). The germline V and J ends were trimmed by 2 bases and 0 bases, with 10 bases remaining between them. The CDR3 contains 15 residues.

This clonotype was picked up many times. The rearrangement joins TRBV6-2 or TRBV6-3 to TRBJ2-5; 8 positions match TRBD1. This CDR3 is built from 15 residues. Germline CDR1 MNHEY, CDR2 SVGEGT. V shed 2 bases and J 0 bases; nucleotides not matched to a gene: 2. For the CDR3, the DNA is TGTGCCAGCAGTTACGGGACAGGAAACCAAGAGACCCAGTACTTC. Translation gives CASSYGTGNQETQYF.

Many counts were recorded for this clonotype. The rearrangement links TRBV6-1 to TRBJ2-7; 9 bases are a match to TRBD1. Germline CDR1 is MNHNS and CDR2 is SASEGT. The CDR3 consists of 16 residues. V was pared by 4 bases and J by 5 bases, with 12 bases of the junction left unmatched. CDR3 nucleotide sequence: TGTGCCAGCAGTGCCCTTACAGGGGGCGGGGGAGACGAGCAGTACTTC. Translating it yields CASSALTGGGGDEQYF.

This clonotype was observed many times. The chain carries TRBV30 and TRBJ1-1; D might be TRBD1 (6 bases). CDR3 length equals 12 residues. V was pared by 5 bases and J by 4 bases, with 11 bases between. Germline loops: CDR1 GTSNPN, CDR2 SVGIG (reference sequence). The CDR3 bases are TGTGCCTGGGAACAGGGAGGCACTGAAGCTTTCTTT. It specifies CAWEQGGTEAFF.

At least ten counts were recorded for this clonotype. The J gene is TRBJ2-2, the V gene TRBV6-5, with TRBD1 as a possible D gene (5 bases). CDR3 length: 14 amino acids. Trimming shortened V by 2 bases and J by 6 bases, and 10 bases separated the two germline ends. From germline, CDR1 is MNHEY and CDR2 SVGAGI. CDR3 sequence reads: CASSYTKGAGELFF. The CDR3 DNA reads TGTGCCAGCAGTTACACCAAAGGGGCCGGGGAGCTGTTTTTT.

This clonotype has ten or more counts. The rearrangement joins TRBV12-3 or TRBV12-4 to TRBJ2-7, with 8 bases fitting TRBD1. This CDR3 is built from 14 residues. V lost 6 bases and J lost 5; bases outside the gene matches: 9. The CDR3 loop is CASSPITQGDEQYF. CDR3 coding DNA: TGTGCCAGCAGCCCGATCACACAGGGGGACGAGCAGTACTTC.

This clonotype was detected many times. This chain connects TRBV29-1 to TRBJ1-2; 10 nucleotides line up with TRBD1. CDR3 size: 12 residues. Germline loops: CDR1 SQVTM, CDR2 ANQGSEA. The V gene end was trimmed by 6 bases and the J gene end by 6 bases; junction bases not matched to a gene: 4. CDR3 residues: CSVGQGGDGYTF. In nucleotides, the CDR3 is TGCAGCGTCGGACAGGGGGGAGATGGCTACACCTTC.

The table lists this clonotype with many counts. The V gene is TRBV12-3 or TRBV12-4, the J gene TRBJ1-1; 8 bases are a match to TRBD1. J lost 6 bases, V lost 1 base, and 4 bases had no gene match. CDR3 size: 14 residues. The CDR3: CASSLGAGGSEAFF. CDR3 in DNA: TGTGCCAGCAGTTTAGGGGCAGGGGGCTCTGAAGCTTTCTTT.

Only a few counts were recorded for this clonotype. The chain has TRBV20-1 and TRBJ1-5, with TRBD1 identical over 7 bases. The CDR3 loop spans 13 amino acids. Germline CDR1 DFQATT, CDR2 SNEGSKA (reference sequence). V lost 3 bases and J lost 6; bases outside the gene matches: 5. As DNA, the CDR3 is TGCAGTGCTAGGAGGGACAGAACTCAGCCCCAGCATTTT. Its translation: CSARRDRTQPQHF.

This clonotype has only a few counts. CDR3 DNA sequence: TGTGCCAGCAGCTCCGGGGGACAGGGGAAGCGTGTTGAAGCTTTCTTT. Translating gives CASSSGGQGKRVEAFF. V usage is TRBV11-2 and J usage is TRBJ1-1; 10 positions match TRBD1. From germline, CDR1 is SGHAT and CDR2 FQNNGV. The CDR3 has 16 residues. J lost 7 bases, V lost 4 bases, and 12 bases had no gene match.

Many counts were recorded for this clonotype. The rearrangement links TRBV11-1 to TRBJ1-1, with D unclear. Trimming cost V 6 bases and J 1 base, with 12 bases left between them. Per the germline V gene, CDR1 is SGHAT and CDR2 is FQDESV (reference sequence). This CDR3 is built from 14 residues. The CDR3 loop reads CASSYGRSNTEAFF. CDR3 DNA: TGTGCCAGCAGTTACGGTCGGTCGAACACTGAAGCTTTCTTT.

At least ten counts were recorded for this clonotype. The chain couples TRBV2 to TRBJ1-2, with unresolved D. Germline values: CDR1 SNHLY, CDR2 FYNNEI. Trimming removed 5 bases from V and 0 bases from J, with 10 bases in between. This CDR3 is built from 14 residues. Written as DNA, the CDR3 is TGTGCCAGCAGTTTTGGAGGGACTAACTATGGCTACACCTTC. Its protein product is CASSFGGTNYGYTF.

This clonotype was found many times. CDR3 loop: CASSLTSGDSYEQYF. The DNA of the CDR3 is TGTGCCAGCAGTTTAACTAGCGGGGATTCCTACGAGCAGTACTTC. V usage is TRBV11-2 and J usage is TRBJ2-7; 10 nucleotides align to TRBD2. This CDR3 has 15 amino acids. Germline V lookup: CDR1 SGHAT, CDR2 FQNNGV. J was trimmed by 1 base and V by 6 bases; bases with no gene match: 6. Full variable domain (outside the CDR3, taken from reference TRBV11-2 and TRBJ2-7): EAGVAQSPRYKIIEKRQSVAFWCNPISGHATLYWYQQILGQGPKLLIQFQNNGVVDDSQLPKDRFSAERLKGVDSTLKIQPAKLEDSAVYLCASSLTSGDSYEQYFGPGTRLTVT.

On this clonotype itself: At one end the junction does not follow the germline gene, possibly because of a read error. This chain joins TRBV19 and TRBJ1-1; D uncertain. The CDR3 has 16 residues. From germline, CDR1 is LNHDA and CDR2 SQIVND (reference sequence). The CDR3 region is CASSTPQRARWSEACF. CDR3 DNA: TGTGCCAGTAGTACTCCACAGAGGGCGCGGTGGTCTGAAGCTTGCTTT.

This clonotype was seen many times. This chain uses TRBV29-1 with TRBJ1-5; D may be TRBD1 (5 bases). Per the germline V gene, CDR1 is SQVTM and CDR2 is ANQGSEA. This CDR3 comprises 13 residues. The V gene lost 4 bases and the J gene lost 5 bases, with 12 bases spanning the gap. The CDR3 nucleotides read TGCAGCGTTGGGCAGGGAGAATATCAGCCCCAGCATTTT. The encoded protein is CSVGQGEYQPQHF.

This clonotype turned up a few times. The chain recombines TRBV7-3 with TRBJ2-5; 10 nucleotides line up with TRBD2. The CDR3 runs to 15 residues. With 6 bases clipped from V and 5 bases from J, the junction kept 9 bases outside the gene matches. Per the germline V gene, CDR1 is SGHTA and CDR2 is FQGTGA. This CDR3 is CASSLRGTSVETQYF. The DNA of the CDR3 is TGTGCCAGCAGTCTCAGAGGGACTAGCGTGGAGACCCAGTACTTC.

The gene calls are TRBV6-1 and TRBJ1-2; possible D gene TRBD1, 5 bases. The CDR3 runs to 13 residues. Germline loops: CDR1 MNHNS, CDR2 SASEGT. V lost 10 bases to trimming and J lost 2 bases, with 14 bases between them. CDR3 region: CATREEGNYGYTF. DNA for the CDR3: TGTGCCACCCGCGAGGAGGGGAACTATGGCTACACCTTC.

This clonotype has just a few counts. The chain has TRBV9 and TRBJ2-5; D is unclear. The CDR3 runs 13 residues. The germline gives CDR1 SGDLS, CDR2 YYNGEE. V lost 3 bases, J lost 2 bases, and 8 bases lay in between. CDR3 DNA sequence: TGTGCCAGCAGCGGTGGGAAGCAAGAGACCCAGTACTTC. Amino acids: CASSGGKQETQYF.

Note on this clonotype: Because the CDR3 is missing its conserved closing phenylalanine or tryptophan, this is likely a read error. J is TRBJ2-2 and V is TRBV18; D unclear. Looked up from germline, CDR1 is KGHSH and CDR2 is LQKENI. Trimming removed 3 bases at V and 8 bases at J, with 7 bases between. The CDR3 consists of 12 residues. In nucleotides, the CDR3 is TGTGCCAGCTCACCGGGTGCAGGGGAGCTGTTTTTG. This translates into CASSPGAGELFL.

The sample holds a few counts of this clonotype. The chain carries TRBV20-1 and TRBJ1-5; D is possibly TRBD1 (6 bases). The CDR3 has 15 residues. Trimming took 1 base from V and 7 from J, leaving 17 bases between them. Germline CDR1 reads DFQATT; CDR2 reads SNEGSKA (reference sequence). DNA for the CDR3: TGCAGTGCTAGAGTAGAGGAAGGACAGAACCAGCCCCAGCATTTT. It codes for CSARVEEGQNQPQHF.